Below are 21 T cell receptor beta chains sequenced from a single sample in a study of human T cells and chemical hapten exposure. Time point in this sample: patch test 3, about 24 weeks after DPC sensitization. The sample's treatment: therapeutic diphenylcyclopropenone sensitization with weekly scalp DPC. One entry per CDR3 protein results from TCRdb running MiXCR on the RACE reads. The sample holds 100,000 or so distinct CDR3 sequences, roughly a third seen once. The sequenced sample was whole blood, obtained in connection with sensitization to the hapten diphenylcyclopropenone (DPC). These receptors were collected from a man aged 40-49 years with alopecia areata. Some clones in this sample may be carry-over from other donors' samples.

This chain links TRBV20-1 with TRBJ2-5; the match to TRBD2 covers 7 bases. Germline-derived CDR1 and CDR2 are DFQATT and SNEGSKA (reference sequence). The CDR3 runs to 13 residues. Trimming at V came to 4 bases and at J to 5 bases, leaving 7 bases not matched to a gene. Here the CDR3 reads CSANREVTETQYF. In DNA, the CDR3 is TGCAGTGCTAACCGGGAGGTTACGGAGACCCAGTACTTC.

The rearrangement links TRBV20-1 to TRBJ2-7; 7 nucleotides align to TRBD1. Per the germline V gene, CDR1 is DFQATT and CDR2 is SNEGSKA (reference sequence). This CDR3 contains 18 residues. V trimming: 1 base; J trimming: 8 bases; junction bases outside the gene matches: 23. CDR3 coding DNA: TGCAGTGCTAGAGGAGCTTCAGGGGGTCGCAGGGCAGTCGGCAAGCAGTACTTC. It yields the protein CSARGASGGRRAVGKQYF.

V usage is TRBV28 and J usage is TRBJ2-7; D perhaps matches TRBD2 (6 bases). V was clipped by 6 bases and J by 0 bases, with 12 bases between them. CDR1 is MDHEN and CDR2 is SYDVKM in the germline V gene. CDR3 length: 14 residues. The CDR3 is CASSFIGSSYEQYF. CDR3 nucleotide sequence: TGTGCCAGCAGCTTTATCGGGAGCTCCTACGAGCAGTACTTC.

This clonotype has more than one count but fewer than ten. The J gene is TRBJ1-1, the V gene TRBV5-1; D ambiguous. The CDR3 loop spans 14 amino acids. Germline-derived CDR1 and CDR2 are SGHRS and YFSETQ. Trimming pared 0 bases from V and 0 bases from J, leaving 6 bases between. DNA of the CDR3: TGCGCCAGCAGCTTGGACAGAATGAACACTGAAGCTTTCTTT. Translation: CASSLDRMNTEAFF.

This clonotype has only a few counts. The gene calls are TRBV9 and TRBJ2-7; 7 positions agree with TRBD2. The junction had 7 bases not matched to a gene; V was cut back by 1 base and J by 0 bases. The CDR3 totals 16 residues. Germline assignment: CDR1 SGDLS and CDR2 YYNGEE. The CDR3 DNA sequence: TGTGCCAGCAGCGTACCTAGCGGAATTAGCTCCTACGAGCAGTACGTC. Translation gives CASSVPSGISSYEQYV.

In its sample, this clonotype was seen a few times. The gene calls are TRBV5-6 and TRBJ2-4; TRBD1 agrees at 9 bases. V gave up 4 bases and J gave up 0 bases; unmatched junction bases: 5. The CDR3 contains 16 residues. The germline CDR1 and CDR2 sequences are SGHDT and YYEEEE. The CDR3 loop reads CASSHGQGIAKNIQYF. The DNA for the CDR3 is TGTGCCAGCAGCCATGGACAGGGGATAGCCAAAAACATTCAGTACTTC.

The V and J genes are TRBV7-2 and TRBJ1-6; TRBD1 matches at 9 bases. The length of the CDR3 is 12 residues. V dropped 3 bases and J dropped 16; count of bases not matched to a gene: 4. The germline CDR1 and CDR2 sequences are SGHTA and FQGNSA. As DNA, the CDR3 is TGTGCCAGCAGCTTCCGGACAGGGGCGCTCCACTTT. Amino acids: CASSFRTGALHF.

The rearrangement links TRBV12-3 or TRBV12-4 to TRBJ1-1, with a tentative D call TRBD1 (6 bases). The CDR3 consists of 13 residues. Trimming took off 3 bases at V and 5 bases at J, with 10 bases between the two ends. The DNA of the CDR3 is TGTGCCAGCAGTTTGTCAGGGGCTACTGAAGCTTTCTTT. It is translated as CASSLSGATEAFF.

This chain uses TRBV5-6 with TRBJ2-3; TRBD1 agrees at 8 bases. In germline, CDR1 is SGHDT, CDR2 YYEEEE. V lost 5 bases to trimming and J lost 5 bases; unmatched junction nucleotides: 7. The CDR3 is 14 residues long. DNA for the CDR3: TGTGCCAGCAGGAGAGGACAGGGAAAAGATACGCAGTATTTT. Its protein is CASRRGQGKDTQYF.

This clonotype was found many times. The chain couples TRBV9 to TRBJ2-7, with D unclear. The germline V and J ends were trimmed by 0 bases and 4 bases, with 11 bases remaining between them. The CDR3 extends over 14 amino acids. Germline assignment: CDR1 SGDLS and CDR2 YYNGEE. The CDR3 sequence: CASSVALVSYEQYF. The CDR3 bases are TGTGCCAGCAGCGTAGCTCTAGTATCGTACGAGCAGTACTTC.

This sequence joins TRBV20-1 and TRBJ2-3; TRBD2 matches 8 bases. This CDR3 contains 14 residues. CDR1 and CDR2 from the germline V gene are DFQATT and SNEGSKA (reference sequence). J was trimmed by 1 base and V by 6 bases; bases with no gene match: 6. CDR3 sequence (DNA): TGCAGTGCCAGTCGCGGGGGGCGCACAGATACGCAGTATTTT. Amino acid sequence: CSASRGGRTDTQYF.

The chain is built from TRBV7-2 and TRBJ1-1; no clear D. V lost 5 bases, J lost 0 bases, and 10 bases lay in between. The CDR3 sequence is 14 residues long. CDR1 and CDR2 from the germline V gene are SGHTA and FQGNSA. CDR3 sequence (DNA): TGTGCCAGCAGCAAAATCCCCTTGAACACTGAAGCTTTCTTT. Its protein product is CASSKIPLNTEAFF.

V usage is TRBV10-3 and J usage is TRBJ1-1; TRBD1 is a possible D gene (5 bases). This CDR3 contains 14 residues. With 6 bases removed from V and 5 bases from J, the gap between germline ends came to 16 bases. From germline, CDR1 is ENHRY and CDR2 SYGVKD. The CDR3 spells CAISQGAKDTEAFF. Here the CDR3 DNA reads TGTGCCATCAGCCAGGGTGCTAAGGATACTGAAGCTTTCTTT.

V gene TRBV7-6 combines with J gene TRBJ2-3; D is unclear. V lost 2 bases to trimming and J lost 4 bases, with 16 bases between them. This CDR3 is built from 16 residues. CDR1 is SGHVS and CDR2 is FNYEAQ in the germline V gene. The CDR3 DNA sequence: TGTGCCAGCAGCTTATCCGCGGACCCAAACCCAGATACGCAGTATTTT. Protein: CASSLSADPNPDTQYF.

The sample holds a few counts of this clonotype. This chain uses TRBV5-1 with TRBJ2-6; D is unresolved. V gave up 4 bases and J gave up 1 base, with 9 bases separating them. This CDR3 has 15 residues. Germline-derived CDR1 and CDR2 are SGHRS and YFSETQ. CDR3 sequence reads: CASSGQESGANVLTF. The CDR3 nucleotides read TGCGCCAGCAGCGGTCAGGAGTCTGGGGCCAACGTCCTGACTTTC.

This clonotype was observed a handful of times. The CDR3: CASSPAGTGGANTQYF. The DNA of the CDR3 is TGTGCCAGCAGCCCCGCTGGGACAGGGGGCGCAAATACGCAGTATTTT. V is TRBV6-1 and J is TRBJ2-3, with 12 bases that match TRBD1. This CDR3 is built from 16 residues. V lost 6 bases to trimming and J lost 7 bases; unmatched junction nucleotides: 11. Germline CDR1 and CDR2: MNHNS and SASEGT.

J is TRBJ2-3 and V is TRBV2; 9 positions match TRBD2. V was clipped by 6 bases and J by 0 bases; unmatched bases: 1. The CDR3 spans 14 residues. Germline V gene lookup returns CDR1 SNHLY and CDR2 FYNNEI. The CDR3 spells CASRLAGSTDTQYF. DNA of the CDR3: TGTGCCAGCAGACTAGCGGGTAGCACAGATACGCAGTATTTT.

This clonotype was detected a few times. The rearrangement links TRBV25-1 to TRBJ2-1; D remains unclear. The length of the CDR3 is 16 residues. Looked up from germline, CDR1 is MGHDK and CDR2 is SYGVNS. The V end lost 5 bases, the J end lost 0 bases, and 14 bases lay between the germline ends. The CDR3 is CASSRGTDSSYNEQFF. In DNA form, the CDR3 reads TGTGCCAGCAGTCGAGGCACGGATAGCTCCTACAATGAGCAGTTCTTC.

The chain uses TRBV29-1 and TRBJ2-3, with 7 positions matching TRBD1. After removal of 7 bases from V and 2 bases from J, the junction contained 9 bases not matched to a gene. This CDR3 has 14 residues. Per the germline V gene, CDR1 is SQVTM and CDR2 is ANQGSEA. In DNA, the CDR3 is TGCAGCGGCTGCCGGGACAGTAACACAGATACGCAGTATTTT. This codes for CSGCRDSNTDTQYF.

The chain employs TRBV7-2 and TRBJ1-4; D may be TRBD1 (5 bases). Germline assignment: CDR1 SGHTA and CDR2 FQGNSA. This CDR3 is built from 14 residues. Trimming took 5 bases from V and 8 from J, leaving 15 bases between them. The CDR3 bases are TGTGCCAGCAGCCCACACGTGGGGGACGAAAAACTGTTTTTT. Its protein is CASSPHVGDEKLFF.

The CDR3 loop is CASSLRGRNEKLFF. As DNA, the CDR3 is TGTGCCAGCAGTTTGAGGGGGCGAAATGAAAAACTGTTTTTT. The rearrangement links TRBV28 to TRBJ1-4; TRBD1 matches 7 bases. Germline V gene lookup returns CDR1 MDHEN and CDR2 SYDVKM. This CDR3 is built from 14 residues. Trimming cost V 3 bases and J 5 bases; bases outside gene matches: 3.